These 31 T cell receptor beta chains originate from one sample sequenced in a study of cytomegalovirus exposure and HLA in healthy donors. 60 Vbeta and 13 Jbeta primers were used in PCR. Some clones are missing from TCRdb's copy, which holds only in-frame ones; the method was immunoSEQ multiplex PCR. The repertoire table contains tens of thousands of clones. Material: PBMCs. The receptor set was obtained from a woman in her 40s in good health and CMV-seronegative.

CDR3 coding DNA: TGCGCCAGCAGCTTGGAAGCGACAGGGATCTCTGGAAACACCATATATTTT. Its protein product is CASSLEATGISGNTIYF. This chain links TRBV5-1 with TRBJ1-3; 7 nucleotides line up with TRBD1. The CDR3 is 17 residues long. From germline, CDR1 is SGHRS and CDR2 YFSETQ. After removal of 0 bases from V and 0 bases from J, the junction contained 6 bases not matched to a gene.

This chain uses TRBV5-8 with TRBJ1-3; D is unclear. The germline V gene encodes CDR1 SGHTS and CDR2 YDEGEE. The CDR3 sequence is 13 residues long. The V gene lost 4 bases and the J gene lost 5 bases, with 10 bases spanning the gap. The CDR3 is CASSPEPRNTIYF. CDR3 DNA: TGTGCCAGCAGCCCGGAGCCCCGAAACACCATATATTTT.

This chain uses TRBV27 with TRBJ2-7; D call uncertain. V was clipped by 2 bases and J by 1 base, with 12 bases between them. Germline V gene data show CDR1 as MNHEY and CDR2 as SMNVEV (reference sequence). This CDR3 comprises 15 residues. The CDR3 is CASSLLPGSSYEQYF. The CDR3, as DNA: TGTGCCAGCAGTTTACTGCCCGGGTCGTCCTACGAGCAGTACTTC.

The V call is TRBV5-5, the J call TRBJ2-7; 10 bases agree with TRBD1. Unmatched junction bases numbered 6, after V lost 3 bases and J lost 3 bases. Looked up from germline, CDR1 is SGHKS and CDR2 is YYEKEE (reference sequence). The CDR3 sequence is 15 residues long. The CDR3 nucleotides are TGTGCCAGCAGCTCAGGACAGGGGGTTTTCTACGAGCAGTACTTC. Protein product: CASSSGQGVFYEQYF.

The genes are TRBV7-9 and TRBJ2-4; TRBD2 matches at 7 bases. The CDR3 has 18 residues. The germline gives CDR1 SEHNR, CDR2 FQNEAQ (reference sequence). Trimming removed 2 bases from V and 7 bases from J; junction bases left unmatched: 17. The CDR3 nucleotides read TGTGCCAGCAGCTTAAGTCCCCTAGCGGAACCATTAAGGAACATTCAGTACTTC. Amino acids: CASSLSPLAEPLRNIQYF.

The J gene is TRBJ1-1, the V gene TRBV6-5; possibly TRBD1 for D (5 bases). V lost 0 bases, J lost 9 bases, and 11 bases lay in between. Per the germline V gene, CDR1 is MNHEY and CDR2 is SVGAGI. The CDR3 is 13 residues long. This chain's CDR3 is CASSYSEAGQAFF. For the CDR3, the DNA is TGTGCCAGCAGTTACTCTGAGGCAGGGCAAGCTTTCTTT.

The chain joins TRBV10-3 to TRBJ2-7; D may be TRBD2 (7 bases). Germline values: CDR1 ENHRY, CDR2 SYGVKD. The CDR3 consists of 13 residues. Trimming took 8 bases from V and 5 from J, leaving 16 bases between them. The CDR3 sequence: CAIDRGAGNEQYF. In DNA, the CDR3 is TGTGCCATCGATCGGGGGGCCGGCAACGAGCAGTACTTC.

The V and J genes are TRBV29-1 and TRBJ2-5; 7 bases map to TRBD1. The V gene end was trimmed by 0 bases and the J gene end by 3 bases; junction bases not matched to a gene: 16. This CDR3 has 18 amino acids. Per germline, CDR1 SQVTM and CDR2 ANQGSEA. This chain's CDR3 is CSVEEGDKNRGVEETQYF. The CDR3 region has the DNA TGCAGCGTTGAAGAGGGGGATAAGAACAGGGGTGTAGAAGAGACCCAGTACTTC.

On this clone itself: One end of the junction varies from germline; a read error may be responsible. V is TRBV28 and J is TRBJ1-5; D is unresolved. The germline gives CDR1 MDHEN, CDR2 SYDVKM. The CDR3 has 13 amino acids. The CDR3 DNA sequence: TGTGACAGCAGTTTGGCCCTGGCGGAACCCCAGCATTTT. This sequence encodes CDSSLALAEPQHF.

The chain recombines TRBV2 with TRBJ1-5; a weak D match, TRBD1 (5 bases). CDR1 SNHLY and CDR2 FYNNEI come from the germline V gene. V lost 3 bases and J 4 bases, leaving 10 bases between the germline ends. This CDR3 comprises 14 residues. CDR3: CASSDMGGNQPQHF. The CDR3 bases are TGTGCCAGCAGTGATATGGGGGGGAATCAGCCCCAGCATTTT.

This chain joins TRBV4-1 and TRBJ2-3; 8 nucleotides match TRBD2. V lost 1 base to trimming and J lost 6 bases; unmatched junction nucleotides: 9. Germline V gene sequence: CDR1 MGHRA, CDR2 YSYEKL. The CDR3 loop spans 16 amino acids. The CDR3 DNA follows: TGCGCCAGCAGCCAAGCTCTAGCGGGCCTTCGGGATACGCAGTATTTT. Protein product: CASSQALAGLRDTQYF.

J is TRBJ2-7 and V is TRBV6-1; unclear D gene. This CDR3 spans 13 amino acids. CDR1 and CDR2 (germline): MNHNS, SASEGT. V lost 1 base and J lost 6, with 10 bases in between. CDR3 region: CASSEVAVSEQYF. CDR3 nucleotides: TGTGCCAGCAGTGAAGTCGCAGTCAGCGAGCAGTACTTC.

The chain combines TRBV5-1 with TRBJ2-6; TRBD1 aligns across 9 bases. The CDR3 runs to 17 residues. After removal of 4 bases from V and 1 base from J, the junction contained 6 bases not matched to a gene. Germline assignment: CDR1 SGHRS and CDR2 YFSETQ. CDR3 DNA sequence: TGCGCCAGCAGCAGGGGACAGGGACGGTCTGGGGCCAACGTCCTGACTTTC. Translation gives CASSRGQGRSGANVLTF.

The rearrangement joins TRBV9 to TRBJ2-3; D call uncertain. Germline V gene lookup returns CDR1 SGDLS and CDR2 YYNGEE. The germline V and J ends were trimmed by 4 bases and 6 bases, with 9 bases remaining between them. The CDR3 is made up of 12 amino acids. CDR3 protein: CASSPTEDTQYF. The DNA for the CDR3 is TGTGCCAGCAGCCCAACGGAGGATACGCAGTATTTT.

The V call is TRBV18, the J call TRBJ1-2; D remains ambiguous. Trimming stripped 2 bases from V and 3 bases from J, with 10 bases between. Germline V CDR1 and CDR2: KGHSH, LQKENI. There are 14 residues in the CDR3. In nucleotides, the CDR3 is TGTGCCAGCTCACCAGATGGGAGACACTATGGCTACACCTTC. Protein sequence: CASSPDGRHYGYTF.

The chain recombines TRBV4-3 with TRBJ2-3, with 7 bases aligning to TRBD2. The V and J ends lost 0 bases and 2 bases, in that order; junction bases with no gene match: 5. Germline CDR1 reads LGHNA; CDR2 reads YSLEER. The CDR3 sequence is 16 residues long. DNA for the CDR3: TGCGCCAGCAGCCAAGAACCAGCGGGGTACACAGATACGCAGTATTTT. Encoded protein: CASSQEPAGYTDTQYF.

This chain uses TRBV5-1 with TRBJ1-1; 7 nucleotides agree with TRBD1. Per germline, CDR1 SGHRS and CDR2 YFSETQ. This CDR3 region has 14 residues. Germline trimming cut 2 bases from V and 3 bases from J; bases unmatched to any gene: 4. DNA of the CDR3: TGCGCCAGCAGCTTCGCCCAGGGGGACACTGAAGCTTTCTTT. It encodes CASSFAQGDTEAFF.

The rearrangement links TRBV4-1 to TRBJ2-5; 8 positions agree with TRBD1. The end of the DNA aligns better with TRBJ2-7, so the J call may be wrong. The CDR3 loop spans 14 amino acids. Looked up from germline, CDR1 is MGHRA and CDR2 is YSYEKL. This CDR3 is CASSHRTGTYEQYF. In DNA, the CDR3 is TGCGCCAGCAGCCATAGGACAGGGACCTACGAGCAGTACTTC.

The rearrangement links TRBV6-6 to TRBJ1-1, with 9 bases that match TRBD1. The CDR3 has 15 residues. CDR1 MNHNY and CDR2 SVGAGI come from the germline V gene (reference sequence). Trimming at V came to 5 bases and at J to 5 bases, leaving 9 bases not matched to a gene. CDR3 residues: CASSQLTGGSTEAFF. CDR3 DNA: TGTGCCAGCAGTCAATTGACAGGGGGAAGTACTGAAGCTTTCTTT.

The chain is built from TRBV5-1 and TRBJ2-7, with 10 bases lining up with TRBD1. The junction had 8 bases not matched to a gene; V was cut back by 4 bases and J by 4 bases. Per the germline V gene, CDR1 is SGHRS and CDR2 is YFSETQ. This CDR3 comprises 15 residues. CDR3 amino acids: CASSNPTGGQYEQYF. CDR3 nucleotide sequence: TGCGCCAGCAGCAACCCGACAGGGGGCCAATACGAGCAGTACTTC.

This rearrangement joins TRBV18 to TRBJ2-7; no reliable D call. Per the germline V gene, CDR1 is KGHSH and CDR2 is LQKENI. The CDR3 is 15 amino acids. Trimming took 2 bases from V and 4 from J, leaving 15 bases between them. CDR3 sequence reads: CASSPIEVDGYEQYF. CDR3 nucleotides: TGTGCCAGCTCACCAATTGAGGTAGACGGTTACGAGCAGTACTTC.

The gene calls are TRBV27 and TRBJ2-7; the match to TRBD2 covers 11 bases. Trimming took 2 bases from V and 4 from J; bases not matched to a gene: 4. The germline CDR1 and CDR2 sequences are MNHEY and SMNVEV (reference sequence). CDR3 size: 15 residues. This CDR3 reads CASSLGSGRVYEQYF. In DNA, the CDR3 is TGTGCCAGCAGTTTAGGTAGCGGGAGGGTATACGAGCAGTACTTC.

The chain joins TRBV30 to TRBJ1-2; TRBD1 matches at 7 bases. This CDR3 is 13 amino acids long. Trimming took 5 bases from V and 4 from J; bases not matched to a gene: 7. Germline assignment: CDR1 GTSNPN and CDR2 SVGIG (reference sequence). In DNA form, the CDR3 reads TGTGCCTGGGACAGGGTATTGATCTATGGCTACACCTTC. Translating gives CAWDRVLIYGYTF.

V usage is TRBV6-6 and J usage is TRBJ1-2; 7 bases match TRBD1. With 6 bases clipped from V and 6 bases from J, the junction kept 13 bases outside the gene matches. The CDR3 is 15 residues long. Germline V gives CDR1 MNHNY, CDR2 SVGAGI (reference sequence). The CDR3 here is CASRLDRSLEHGYTF. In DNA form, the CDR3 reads TGTGCCAGCAGGCTGGACAGGTCGTTAGAGCATGGCTACACCTTC.

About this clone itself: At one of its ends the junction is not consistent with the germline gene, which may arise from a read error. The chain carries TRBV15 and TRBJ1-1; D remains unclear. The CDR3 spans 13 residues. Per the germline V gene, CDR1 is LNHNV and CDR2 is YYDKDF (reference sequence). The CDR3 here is CAASHSMNTEAFF. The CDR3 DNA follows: TGTGCCGCCAGCCATAGTATGAACACTGAAGCTTTCTTT.

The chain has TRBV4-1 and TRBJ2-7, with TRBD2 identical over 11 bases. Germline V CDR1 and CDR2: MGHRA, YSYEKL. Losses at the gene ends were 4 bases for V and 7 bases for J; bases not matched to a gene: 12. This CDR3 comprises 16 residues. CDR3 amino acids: CASSPRTSGSLGEQYF. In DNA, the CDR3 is TGCGCCAGCAGCCCCAGGACTAGCGGGTCTCTGGGAGAGCAGTACTTC.

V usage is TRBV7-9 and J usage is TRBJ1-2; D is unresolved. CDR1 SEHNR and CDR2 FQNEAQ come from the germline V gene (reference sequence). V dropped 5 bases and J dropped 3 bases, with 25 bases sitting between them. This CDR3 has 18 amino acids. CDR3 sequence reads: CASSPLATRTLGDYGYTF. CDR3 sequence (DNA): TGTGCCAGCAGCCCTCTAGCGACACGGACTCTAGGAGACTATGGCTACACCTTC.

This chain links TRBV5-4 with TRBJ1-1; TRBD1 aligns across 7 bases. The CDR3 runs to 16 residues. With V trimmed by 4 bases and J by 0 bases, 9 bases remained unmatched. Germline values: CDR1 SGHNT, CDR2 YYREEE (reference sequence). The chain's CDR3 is CASSPGGTTLNTEAFF. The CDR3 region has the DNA TGTGCCAGCAGCCCAGGGGGGACGACATTGAACACTGAAGCTTTCTTT.

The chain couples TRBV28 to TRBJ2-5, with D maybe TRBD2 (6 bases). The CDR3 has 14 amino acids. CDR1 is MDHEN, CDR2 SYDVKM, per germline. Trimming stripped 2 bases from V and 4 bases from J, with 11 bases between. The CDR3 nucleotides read TGTGCCAGCAGTTTAGCTGGAGGGCTAGAGACCCAGTACTTC. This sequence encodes CASSLAGGLETQYF.

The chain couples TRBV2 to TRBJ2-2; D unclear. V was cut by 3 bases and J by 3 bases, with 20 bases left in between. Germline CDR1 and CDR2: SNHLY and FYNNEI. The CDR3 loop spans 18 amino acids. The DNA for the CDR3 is TGTGCCAGCAGTGATAGACGGATAGGAGAAGTCGACACCGGGGAGCTGTTTTTT. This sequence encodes CASSDRRIGEVDTGELFF.

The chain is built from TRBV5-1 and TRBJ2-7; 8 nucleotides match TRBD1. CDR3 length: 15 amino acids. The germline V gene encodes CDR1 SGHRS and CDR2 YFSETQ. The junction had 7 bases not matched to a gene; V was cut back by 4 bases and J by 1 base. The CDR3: CASSPRTGSSYEQYF. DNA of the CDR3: TGCGCCAGCAGCCCACGGACAGGGTCGTCCTACGAGCAGTACTTC.